The 7 T cell receptor beta chains reported below all come from one sample, sequenced in a study of shared clonotypes between healthy human individuals. Profiling relied on immunoSEQ multiplex PCR, and the TCRdb table lists in-frame clones only, not all of them. Found here are 2 million to 2.5 million clones, 90% to 95% of them singletons; the top ten hold about 0.39%. The sample comprised naive CD4+ T cells from PBMCs. The subset is: CD45RA+ positively selected. These receptors originate from a man aged 18 to 29 in good health. Some clones in this sample may be carry-over from other donors' samples.

Concerning this clone: The same CDR3 can be traced to other DNA sequences in this sample. The chain links TRBV18 to TRBJ2-5; a possible D gene is TRBD2 (5 bases). The CDR3 runs 11 residues. Deletions cut 11 bases from V and 2 bases from J, with 9 bases between. CDR1 and CDR2 from the germline V gene are KGHSH and LQKENI. CDR3 sequence (DNA): TGTGCCTCTAGAGGGCAAGAGACCCAGTACTTC. As protein: CASRGQETQYF.

This sequence joins TRBV2 and TRBJ2-7, with D perhaps TRBD1 (6 bases). In germline, CDR1 is SNHLY, CDR2 FYNNEI. The CDR3 sequence is 13 residues long. The V end was cut by 6 bases, the J end by 0 bases, with 9 bases between. The CDR3 is CASSNRVSYEQYF. The DNA for the CDR3 is TGTGCCAGCAGCAACAGGGTCTCCTACGAGCAGTACTTC.

This chain uses TRBV7-9 with TRBJ1-4; TRBD1 is a possible D gene (6 bases). Germline V gene data show CDR1 as SEHNR and CDR2 as FQNEAQ (reference sequence). CDR3 length: 16 residues. The V end was cut by 5 bases, the J end by 8 bases, with 21 bases between. The CDR3 spells CASSPQGQGRREKLFF. DNA of the CDR3: TGTGCCAGCAGCCCCCAAGGGCAGGGGCGACGCGAAAAACTGTTTTTT. Full variable domain (rest looked up from reference TRBV7-9 and TRBJ1-4): DTGVSQNPRHKITKRGQNVTFRCDPISEHNRLYWYRQTLGQGPEFLTYFQNEAQLEKSRLLSDRFSAERPKGSFSTLEIQRTEQGDSAMYLCASSPQGQGRREKLFFGSGTQLSVL.

The chain links TRBV12-5 to TRBJ2-5; TRBD2 matches 7 bases. Trimming at V came to 4 bases and at J to 1 base, leaving 0 bases not matched to a gene. This CDR3 comprises 13 residues. Germline V lookup: CDR1 LGHNT, CDR2 FRNRAP. CDR3 in DNA: TGTGCTAGTGGTTCTAGCGGCCAAGAGACCCAGTACTTC. This codes for CASGSSGQETQYF.

The V and J genes are TRBV19 and TRBJ2-3; the D gene is possibly TRBD1 (6 bases). In germline, CDR1 is LNHDA, CDR2 SQIVND (reference sequence). Trimming left V 6 bases short and J 0 bases short, with 16 bases between. This CDR3 is built from 16 residues. CDR3 region: CASRDLDRSSTDTQYF. The CDR3 region has the DNA TGTGCCAGTAGAGACTTAGACAGGAGCAGCACAGATACGCAGTATTTT.

This chain uses TRBV7-6 with TRBJ2-1, with D unresolved. CDR1 is SGHVS, CDR2 FNYEAQ, per germline. The CDR3 covers 14 residues. V lost 1 base to trimming and J lost 7 bases, with 11 bases between them. The CDR3 sequence is CASSLVGLTNEQFF. In DNA, the CDR3 is TGTGCCAGCAGCTTAGTTGGGCTAACTAATGAGCAGTTCTTC. Combining the CDR3 with reference TRBV7-6 and TRBJ2-1 gives the whole variable domain GAGVSQSPRYKVTKRGQDVALRCDPISGHVSLYWYRQALGQGPEFLTYFNYEAQQDKSGLPNDRFSAERPEGSISTLTIQRTEQRDSAMYRCASSLVGLTNEQFFGPGTRLTVL.

The rearrangement joins TRBV7-3 to TRBJ2-3, with a possible D match to TRBD2 (6 bases). The germline V and J ends were trimmed by 3 bases and 3 bases, with 7 bases remaining between them. CDR3 length equals 13 residues. Germline CDR1 SGHTA, CDR2 FQGTGA. CDR3 nucleotides: TGTGCCAGCAGCTTTCGGGGGACAGATACGCAGTATTTT. Translation gives CASSFRGTDTQYF.